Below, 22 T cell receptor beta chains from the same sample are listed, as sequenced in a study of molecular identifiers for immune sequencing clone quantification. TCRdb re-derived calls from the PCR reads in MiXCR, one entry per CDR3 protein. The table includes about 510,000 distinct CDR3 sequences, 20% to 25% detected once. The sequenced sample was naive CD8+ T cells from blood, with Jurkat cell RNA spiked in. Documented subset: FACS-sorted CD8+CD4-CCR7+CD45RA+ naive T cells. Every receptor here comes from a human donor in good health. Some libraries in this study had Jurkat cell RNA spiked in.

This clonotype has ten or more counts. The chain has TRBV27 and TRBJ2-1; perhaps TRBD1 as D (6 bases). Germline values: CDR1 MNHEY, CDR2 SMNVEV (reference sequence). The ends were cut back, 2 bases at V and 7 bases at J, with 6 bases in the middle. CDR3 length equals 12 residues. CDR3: CASSLQGNEQFF. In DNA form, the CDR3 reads TGTGCCAGCAGTTTACAGGGGAATGAGCAGTTCTTC.

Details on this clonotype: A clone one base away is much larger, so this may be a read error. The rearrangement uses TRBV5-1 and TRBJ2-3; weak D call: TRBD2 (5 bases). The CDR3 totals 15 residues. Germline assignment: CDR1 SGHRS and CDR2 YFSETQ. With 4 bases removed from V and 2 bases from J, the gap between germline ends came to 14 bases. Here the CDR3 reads CASSPPGYVTDTQYF. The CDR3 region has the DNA TGCGCCAGCAGCCCACCGGGATATGTCACAGATACGCAGTATTTT.

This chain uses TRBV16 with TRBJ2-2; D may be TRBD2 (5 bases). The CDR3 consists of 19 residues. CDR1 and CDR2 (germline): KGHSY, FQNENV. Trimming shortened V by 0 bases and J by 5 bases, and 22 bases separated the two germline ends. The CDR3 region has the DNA TGTGCCAGCAGCCAATCGGAGGTTGCATCCTTATATAGTACCGGGGAGCTGTTTTTT. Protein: CASSQSEVASLYSTGELFF.

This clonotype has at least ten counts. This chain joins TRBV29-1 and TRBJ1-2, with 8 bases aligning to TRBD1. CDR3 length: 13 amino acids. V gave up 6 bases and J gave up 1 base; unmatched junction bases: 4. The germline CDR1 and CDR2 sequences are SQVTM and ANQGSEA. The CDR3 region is CSVEQGDNYGYTF. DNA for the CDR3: TGCAGCGTGGAACAGGGGGATAACTATGGCTACACCTTC. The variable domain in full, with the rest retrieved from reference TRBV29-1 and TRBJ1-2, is SAVISQKPSRDICQRGTSLTIQCQVDSQVTMMFWYRQQPGQSLTLIATANQGSEATYESGFVIDKFPISRPNLTFSTLTVSNMSPEDSSIYLCSVEQGDNYGYTFGSGTRLTVV.

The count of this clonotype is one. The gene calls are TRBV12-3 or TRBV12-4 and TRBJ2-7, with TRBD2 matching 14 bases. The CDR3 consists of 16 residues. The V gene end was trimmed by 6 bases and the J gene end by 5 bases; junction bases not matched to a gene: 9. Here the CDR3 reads CASSNGGLAGADEQYF. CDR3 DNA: TGTGCCAGCAGCAATGGGGGACTAGCGGGAGCCGACGAGCAGTACTTC.

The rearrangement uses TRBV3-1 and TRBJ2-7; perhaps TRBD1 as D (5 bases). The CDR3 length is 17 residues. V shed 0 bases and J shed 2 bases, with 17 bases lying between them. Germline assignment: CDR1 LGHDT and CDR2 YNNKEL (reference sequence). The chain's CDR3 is CASSQERVHRPPYEQYF. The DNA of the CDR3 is TGTGCCAGCAGCCAAGAGCGAGTGCACAGGCCACCCTACGAGCAGTACTTC.

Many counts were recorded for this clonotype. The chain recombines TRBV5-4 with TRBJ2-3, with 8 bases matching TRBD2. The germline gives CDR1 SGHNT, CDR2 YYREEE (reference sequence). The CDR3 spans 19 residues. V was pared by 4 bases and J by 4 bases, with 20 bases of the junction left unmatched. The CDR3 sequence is CASSLRVVAGYFPPDTQYF. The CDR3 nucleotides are TGTGCCAGCAGCCTAAGGGTCGTAGCGGGGTATTTCCCCCCAGATACGCAGTATTTT.

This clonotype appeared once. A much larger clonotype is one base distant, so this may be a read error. CDR3 sequence reads: CASSLPLTAVDEKLFF. The CDR3 DNA is TGTGCCAGCAGCCTCCCATTGACAGCGGTTGATGAAAAACTGTTTTTT. The chain joins TRBV4-2 to TRBJ1-4; TRBD1 is a possible D gene (5 bases). The germline CDR1 and CDR2 sequences are LGHNA and YNFKEQ. V lost 4 bases and J lost 6, with 18 bases in between. CDR3 size: 16 residues.

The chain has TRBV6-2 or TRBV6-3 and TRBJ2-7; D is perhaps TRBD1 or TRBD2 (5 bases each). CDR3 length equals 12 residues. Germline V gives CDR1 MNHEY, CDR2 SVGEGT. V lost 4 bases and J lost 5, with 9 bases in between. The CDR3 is CASSWGTHEQYF. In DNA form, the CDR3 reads TGTGCCAGCAGTTGGGGGACCCACGAGCAGTACTTC.

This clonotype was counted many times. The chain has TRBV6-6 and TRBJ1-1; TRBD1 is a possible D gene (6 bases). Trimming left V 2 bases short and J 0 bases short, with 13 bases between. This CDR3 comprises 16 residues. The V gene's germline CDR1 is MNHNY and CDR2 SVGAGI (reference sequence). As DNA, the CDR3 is TGTGCCAGCAGTTACGCGGCAGGGGAGTTGAACACTGAAGCTTTCTTT. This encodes CASSYAAGELNTEAFF.

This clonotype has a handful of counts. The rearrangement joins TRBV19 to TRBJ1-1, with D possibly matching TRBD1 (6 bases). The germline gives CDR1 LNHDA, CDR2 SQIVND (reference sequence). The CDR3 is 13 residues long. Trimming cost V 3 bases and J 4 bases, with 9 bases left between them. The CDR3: CASSIGGPTEAFF. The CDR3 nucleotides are TGTGCCAGTAGTATTGGGGGCCCCACTGAAGCTTTCTTT. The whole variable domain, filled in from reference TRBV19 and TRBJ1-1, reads DGGITQSPKYLFRKEGQNVTLSCEQNLNHDAMYWYRQDPGQGLRLIYYSQIVNDFQKGDIAEGYSVSREKKESFPLTVTSAQKNPTAFYLCASSIGGPTEAFFGQGTRLTVV.

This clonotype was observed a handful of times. CDR3 amino acids: CASSSTVDEQYF. The CDR3 DNA is TGTGCCAGCAGCTCGACAGTGGACGAGCAGTACTTC. The V and J genes are TRBV7-9 and TRBJ2-7; D may be TRBD1 (5 bases). The CDR3 covers 12 residues. Germline loops: CDR1 SEHNR, CDR2 FQNEAQ (reference sequence). Deletions cut 4 bases from V and 5 bases from J, with 9 bases between.

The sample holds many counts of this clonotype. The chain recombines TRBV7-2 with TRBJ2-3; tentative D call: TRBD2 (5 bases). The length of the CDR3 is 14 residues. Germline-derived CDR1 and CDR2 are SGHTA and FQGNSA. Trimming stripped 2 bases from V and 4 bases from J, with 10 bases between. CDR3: CASSLLPGSDTQYF. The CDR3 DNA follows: TGTGCCAGCAGCTTACTCCCGGGGTCAGATACGCAGTATTTT. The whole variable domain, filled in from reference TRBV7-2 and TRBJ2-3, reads GAGVSQSPSNKVTEKGKDVELRCDPISGHTALYWYRQSLGQGLEFLIYFQGNSAPDKSGLPSDRFSAERTGGSVSTLTIQRTQQEDSAVYLCASSLLPGSDTQYFGPGTRLTVL.

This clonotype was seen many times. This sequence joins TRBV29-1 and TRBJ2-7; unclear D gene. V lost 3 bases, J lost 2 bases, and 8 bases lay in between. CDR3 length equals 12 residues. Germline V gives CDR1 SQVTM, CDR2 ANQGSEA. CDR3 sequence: CSVDVGTYEQYF. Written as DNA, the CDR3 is TGCAGCGTTGACGTCGGAACCTACGAGCAGTACTTC.

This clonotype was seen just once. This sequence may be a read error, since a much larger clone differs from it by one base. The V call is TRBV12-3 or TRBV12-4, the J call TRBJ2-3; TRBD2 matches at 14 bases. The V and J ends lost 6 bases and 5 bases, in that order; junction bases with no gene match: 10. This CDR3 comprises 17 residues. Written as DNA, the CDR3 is TGTGCCAGCAGCATCTTAGCGGGACTAGCGGGAGTAGATACGCAGTATTTT. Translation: CASSILAGLAGVDTQYF.

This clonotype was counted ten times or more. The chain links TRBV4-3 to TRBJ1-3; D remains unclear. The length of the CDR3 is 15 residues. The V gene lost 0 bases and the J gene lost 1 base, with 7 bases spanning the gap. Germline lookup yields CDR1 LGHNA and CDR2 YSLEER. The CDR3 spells CASSQEADSGNTIYF. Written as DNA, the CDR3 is TGCGCCAGCAGCCAAGAGGCCGATTCTGGAAACACCATATATTTT.

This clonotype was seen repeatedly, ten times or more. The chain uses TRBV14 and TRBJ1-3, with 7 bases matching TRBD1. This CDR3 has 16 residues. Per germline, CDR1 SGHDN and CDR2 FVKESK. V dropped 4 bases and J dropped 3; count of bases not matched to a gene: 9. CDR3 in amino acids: CASSPLSGTVGNTIYF. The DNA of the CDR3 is TGTGCCAGCAGCCCTTTATCTGGGACAGTTGGAAACACCATATATTTT.

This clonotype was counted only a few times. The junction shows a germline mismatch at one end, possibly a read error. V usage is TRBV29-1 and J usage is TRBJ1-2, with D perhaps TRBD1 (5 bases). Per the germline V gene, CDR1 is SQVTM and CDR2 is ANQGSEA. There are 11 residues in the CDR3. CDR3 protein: CSFEGSEGYTF. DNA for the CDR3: TGCAGCTTTGAGGGGTCCGAGGGCTACACCTTC. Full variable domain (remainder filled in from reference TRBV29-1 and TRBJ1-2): SAVISQKPSRDICQRGTSLTIQCQVDSQVTMMFWYRQQPGQSLTLIATANQGSEATYESGFVIDKFPISRPNLTFSTLTVSNMSPEDSSIYLCSFEGSEGYTFGSGTRLTVV.

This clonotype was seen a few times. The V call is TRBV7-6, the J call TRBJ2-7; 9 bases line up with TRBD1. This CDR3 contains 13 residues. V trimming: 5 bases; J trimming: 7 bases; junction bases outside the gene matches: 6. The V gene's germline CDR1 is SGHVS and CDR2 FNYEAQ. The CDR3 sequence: CASSAGQGLEQYF. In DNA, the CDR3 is TGTGCCAGCAGCGCGGGACAGGGTCTTGAGCAGTACTTC.

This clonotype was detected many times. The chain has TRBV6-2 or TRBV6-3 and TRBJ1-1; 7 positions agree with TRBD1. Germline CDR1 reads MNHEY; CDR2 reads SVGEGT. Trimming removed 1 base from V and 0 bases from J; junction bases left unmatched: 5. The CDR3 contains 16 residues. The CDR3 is CASSYFWDRLNTEAFF. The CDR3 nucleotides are TGTGCCAGCAGTTACTTCTGGGACAGACTGAACACTGAAGCTTTCTTT.

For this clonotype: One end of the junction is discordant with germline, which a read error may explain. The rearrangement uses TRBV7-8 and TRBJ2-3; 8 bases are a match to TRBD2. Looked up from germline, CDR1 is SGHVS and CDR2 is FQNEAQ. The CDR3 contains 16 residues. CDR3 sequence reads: CANSLVAGGHTDTQYF. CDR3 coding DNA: TGTGCCAACAGCTTAGTGGCGGGGGGACACACAGATACGCAGTATTTT.

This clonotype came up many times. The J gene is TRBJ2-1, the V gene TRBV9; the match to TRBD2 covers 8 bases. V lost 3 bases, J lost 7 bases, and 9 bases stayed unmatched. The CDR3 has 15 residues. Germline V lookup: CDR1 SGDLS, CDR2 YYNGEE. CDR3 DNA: TGTGCCAGCAGCGCTAGCGGGTCCCCGGTTAATGAGCAGTTCTTC. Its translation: CASSASGSPVNEQFF.